Following are 11 T cell receptor beta chains from one sample sequenced in a study of blood T cells in healthy people across ages. A second about 7 to 12 cycle PCR used barcoded and J-beta primers. TCRdb re-called the 5' RACE reads with MiXCR, one entry per CDR3 protein. The table records roughly 800,000 distinct CDR3 sequences, around 24% of them present only once. These records were also assigned to another study, of T cells of mothers and their children.

The sample was blood. These receptors came from a boy aged 5-17 years in good health.

The genes are TRBV6-5 and TRBJ2-7, with 9 bases lining up with TRBD1. Germline V gene data show CDR1 as MNHEY and CDR2 as SVGAGI. V was pared by 4 bases and J by 6 bases, with 10 bases of the junction left unmatched. The CDR3 is 15 amino acids. Here the CDR3 DNA reads TGTGCCAGCAGTTGGCGGACAGGGGCGATTTTCGAGCAGTACTTC. Translating it yields CASSWRTGAIFEQYF.

This clonotype was recorded a few times. The rearrangement links TRBV25-1 to TRBJ1-1; D gene uncertain. The V end lost 4 bases, the J end lost 2 bases, and 11 bases lay between the germline ends. Germline V CDR1 and CDR2: MGHDK, SYGVNS. The CDR3 runs 14 residues. CDR3 sequence reads: CASSVVGSNTEAFF. CDR3 nucleotide sequence: TGTGCCAGCAGTGTTGTGGGGTCAAACACTGAAGCTTTCTTT.

The V call is TRBV6-2 or TRBV6-3, the J call TRBJ2-4; D is unresolved. Looked up from germline, CDR1 is MNHEY and CDR2 is SVGEGT. The CDR3 consists of 18 residues. With 0 bases removed from V and 0 bases from J, the gap between germline ends came to 15 bases. This CDR3 is CASSYSFRYHIAKNIQYF. In DNA, the CDR3 is TGTGCCAGCAGTTACTCTTTTCGGTACCACATAGCCAAAAACATTCAGTACTTC.

This clonotype was observed a single time. The chain employs TRBV28 and TRBJ2-2; 11 nucleotides align to TRBD2. V dropped 9 bases and J dropped 5; count of bases not matched to a gene: 2. Germline V gene data show CDR1 as MDHEN and CDR2 as SYDVKM. The CDR3 totals 13 residues. The CDR3 here is CASSGGETGELFF. CDR3 sequence (DNA): TGTGCCAGTAGCGGGGGGGAGACCGGGGAGCTGTTTTTT.

This chain links TRBV29-1 with TRBJ1-1; D unclear. The germline V gene has CDR1 SQVTM and CDR2 ANQGSEA. V dropped 4 bases and J dropped 8 bases, with 2 bases sitting between them. This CDR3 has 8 amino acids. DNA for the CDR3: TGCAGCGTTGGAGAAGCTTTCTTT. Translated, it gives CSVGEAFF.

The V and J genes are TRBV7-6 and TRBJ2-6; D not resolved. Germline values: CDR1 SGHVS, CDR2 FNYEAQ. This CDR3 region has 17 residues. The V end lost 0 bases, the J end lost 1 base, and 10 bases lay between the germline ends. In DNA form, the CDR3 reads TGTGCCAGCAGCTTAGCGCGAAGTTATTCTGGGGCCAACGTCCTGACTTTC. This codes for CASSLARSYSGANVLTF.

The chain employs TRBV10-3 and TRBJ1-5; D is perhaps TRBD1 (5 bases). The V end lost 8 bases, the J end lost 3 bases, and 14 bases lay between the germline ends. This CDR3 is built from 14 residues. The germline gives CDR1 ENHRY, CDR2 SYGVKD. The CDR3 DNA reads TGTGCCATCGGTCCGCAGGGTTCCAATCAGCCCCAGCATTTT. Translation: CAIGPQGSNQPQHF.

The CDR3 sequence: CATSRVGDRGYGYTF. The CDR3 DNA reads as TGTGCCACCAGCAGGGTTGGCGACAGAGGCTATGGCTACACCTTC. The chain links TRBV15 to TRBJ1-2, with TRBD1 as a possible D gene (5 bases). CDR1 and CDR2 (germline): LNHNV, YYDKDF (reference sequence). The CDR3 has 15 amino acids. The ends were cut back, 3 bases at V and 4 bases at J, with 15 bases in the middle.

In its sample, this clonotype was seen a few times. The CDR3 is CASSLGSAVTNEKLFF. The CDR3 coding sequence is TGCGCCAGCAGCTTGGGGTCAGCGGTAACTAATGAAAAACTGTTTTTT. The chain joins TRBV5-1 to TRBJ1-4; no clear D gene. With 0 bases removed from V and 1 base from J, the gap between germline ends came to 10 bases. Germline CDR1 reads SGHRS; CDR2 reads YFSETQ. This CDR3 comprises 16 residues.

This chain links TRBV7-2 with TRBJ1-1; 7 bases line up with TRBD1. Germline V CDR1 and CDR2: SGHTA, FQGNSA. CDR3 size: 17 residues. J gave up 1 base and V 7 bases, and 15 bases lay outside the gene matches. The DNA for the CDR3 is TGTGCCAGCACGTCGGCCAGGGGGTACGAAGGGAACACTGAAGCTTTCTTT. Its translation is CASTSARGYEGNTEAFF.

V gene TRBV15 combines with J gene TRBJ2-5; 11 bases align to TRBD2. The assigned J gene may be wrong: the sequence end matches TRBJ2-7 better. This CDR3 comprises 17 residues. The germline CDR1 and CDR2 sequences are LNHNV and YYDKDF (reference sequence). The chain's CDR3 is CATSRVLAGAERYEQYF. The CDR3 DNA is TGTGCCACCAGCAGAGTACTAGCGGGAGCTGAGCGGTACGAGCAGTACTTC.